This record looks at one TCR beta chain sequence and its context. The antigen is undetermined. An end of the junction differs from the germline gene, which may be a read error. Per sorted-subset replicate PCR, input was around 220 ng DNA, representing some 30,000 T cell genomes. Original processing notes: ImmunoSEQ supplied junction-only sequences lacking quality scores, so filtering was different. Clones were sequenced by immunoSEQ multiplex PCR, and TCRdb holds only the in-frame ones, with some missing. V and J calls and clone size follow that table, whereas D and trimming were derived from the DNA. The table includes under 550,000 clones, roughly 95% detected once. This entry belongs to a study of shared clonotypes between healthy human individuals. Recent acute infections and vaccinations were absent in the healthy HIV-negative adult donors. Study outcomes and limitations: Rarefaction gave evidence that sorted-subset sequencing remained incomplete despite large depth.

Looked up from germline, CDR1 is SGHVS and CDR2 is FQNEAQ. The CDR3 spans 15 residues. This chain connects TRBV7-8 to TRBJ2-5; possible D gene TRBD2, 5 bases. The sequence was collected from a woman aged 25-40 years in good health. The sequenced sample was naive CD4+ T cells sorted from blood. Described subset: CD45RA+ positively selected. This CDR3 reads CASTLRGKHRETQYF. Here the CDR3 DNA reads TGTGCCAGCACCTTACGGGGTAAACATCGAGAGACCCAGTACTTC.